These T cell receptor beta chains were read from a single sample in a study of blood T cells in healthy people across ages. TCRdb recomputed calls from the 5' RACE reads with MiXCR, one row per CDR3 protein. The sample includes under 1,100,000 distinct CDR3 sequences, approximately 25% seen only once; the top ten take approximately 0.7%. A further study also used this sample, focusing on T cells of mothers and their children.

Sequencing input: blood. These receptors came from a girl between 2 and 10 years old in good health. The CDR3 runs from the conserved cysteine through the conserved F or W. Each record gives: J gene, clone size, V gene, CDR3 length, D gene, CDR3 protein, CDR3 DNA. The D gene is left open where the match is weak. A clone size is listed for some rows: how often the clone was seen (once, few, many), or a class if it is expanded.

J: TRBJ2-7; size: -; V: TRBV29-1; length: 11; D: -; CDR3: CNVQVNYEQYF; DNA: TGCAACGTTCAAGTCAACTACGAGCAGTACTTC
J: TRBJ2-3; size: few; V: TRBV6-6; length: 16; D: TRBD2; CDR3: CASRYSLAGSTDTQYF; DNA: TGTGCCAGCAGGTACTCCCTAGCGGGAAGCACAGATACGCAGTATTTT
J: TRBJ2-7; size: -; V: TRBV7-9; length: 14; D: -; CDR3: CASSPTGTPYEQYF; DNA: TGTGCCAGCAGCCCTACAGGGACCCCCTACGAGCAGTACTTC
J: TRBJ2-1; size: -; V: TRBV13; length: 17; D: TRBD2; CDR3: CASSSRLAGGTYNEQFF; DNA: TGTGCCAGCAGCTCCAGACTAGCGGGGGGTACCTACAATGAGCAGTTCTTC
J: TRBJ1-5; size: few; V: TRBV20-1; length: 13; D: TRBD1; CDR3: CSARRGPDQPQHF; DNA: TGCAGTGCTAGGAGGGGGCCTGATCAGCCCCAGCATTTT
J: TRBJ1-2; size: -; V: TRBV12-3/TRBV12-4; length: 13; D: -; CDR3: CASGGPLSDGYTF; DNA: TGTGCCAGCGGGGGTCCTTTGTCAGATGGCTACACCTTC
J: TRBJ2-7; size: -; V: TRBV20-1; length: 13; D: TRBD2; CDR3: CSGLAGDEYEQYF; DNA: TGCAGTGGATTAGCGGGAGATGAATACGAGCAGTACTTC
J: TRBJ2-5; size: few; V: TRBV4-3; length: 14; D: -; CDR3: CASSQDVGQETQYF; DNA: TGCGCCAGCAGCCAAGATGTTGGGCAAGAGACCCAGTACTTC
J: TRBJ2-5; size: few; V: TRBV12-3/TRBV12-4; length: 14; D: -; CDR3: CASSLWSGGETQYF; DNA: TGTGCCAGCAGTTTATGGTCCGGAGGGGAGACCCAGTACTTC
J: TRBJ2-5; size: -; V: TRBV4-2; length: 15; D: -; CDR3: CASSVPGLQKETQYF; DNA: TGTGCCAGCAGCGTTCCAGGACTGCAGAAAGAGACCCAGTACTTC
J: TRBJ2-5; size: -; V: TRBV12-3/TRBV12-4; length: 15; D: -; CDR3: CASSLEAYQGETQYF; DNA: TGTGCCAGCAGTTTAGAGGCCTATCAGGGGGAGACCCAGTACTTC
J: TRBJ2-1; size: -; V: TRBV20-1; length: 17; D: TRBD2; CDR3: CSARDPALAVLRNEQFF; DNA: TGCAGTGCTAGAGACCCAGCCCTAGCGGTGCTTCGGAATGAGCAGTTCTTC
J: TRBJ1-6; size: few; V: TRBV10-2; length: 15; D: -; CDR3: CASSESLVSNSPLHF; DNA: TGCGCCAGCAGTGAGTCGTTGGTGAGCAATTCACCCCTCCACTTT
J: TRBJ2-4; size: -; V: TRBV11-2; length: 14; D: -; CDR3: CASSLEGGANIQYF; DNA: TGTGCCAGCAGCTTAGAGGGGGGCGCGAACATTCAGTACTTC
J: TRBJ1-1; size: few; V: TRBV5-1; length: 14; D: -; CDR3: CASSLREMNTEAFF; DNA: TGCGCCAGCAGCTTGAGGGAGATGAACACTGAAGCTTTCTTT
J: TRBJ1-4; size: few; V: TRBV7-8; length: 16; D: -; CDR3: CASSSPPRQGREKLFF; DNA: TGTGCCAGCAGCTCCCCCCCTAGGCAGGGGAGGGAAAAACTGTTTTTT
J: TRBJ1-2; size: -; V: TRBV29-1; length: 13; D: TRBD1; CDR3: CSGGDRGAYGYTF; DNA: TGCAGCGGGGGGGACAGGGGGGCCTATGGCTACACCTTC
J: TRBJ1-1; size: -; V: TRBV4-1; length: 13; D: -; CDR3: CASSQFMDTEAFF; DNA: TGCGCCAGCAGCCAATTCATGGACACTGAAGCTTTCTTT
J: TRBJ2-1; size: few; V: TRBV6-5; length: 17; D: -; CDR3: CASSYSFLTNLYNEQFF; DNA: TGTGCCAGCAGTTACTCGTTCCTGACCAACCTCTACAATGAGCAGTTCTTC
J: TRBJ2-3; size: few; V: TRBV7-3; length: 15; D: -; CDR3: CASSLTAGQSDTQYF; DNA: TGTGCCAGCAGCTTAACGGCGGGTCAATCGGATACGCAGTATTTT
J: TRBJ2-3; size: many; V: TRBV11-2; length: 13; D: TRBD1; CDR3: CAHRGQSTDTQYF; DNA: TGTGCCCATAGGGGACAGTCCACAGATACGCAGTATTTT
J: TRBJ2-1; size: -; V: TRBV20-1; length: 13; D: TRBD1; CDR3: CSASRQGYNEQFF; DNA: TGCAGTGCTAGTCGACAGGGGTACAATGAGCAGTTCTTC
J: TRBJ2-4; size: -; V: TRBV20-1; length: 15; D: -; CDR3: CSASGQGVGRDIQYF; DNA: TGCAGTGCTAGTGGGCAAGGAGTGGGTCGGGACATTCAGTACTTC
J: TRBJ2-3; size: -; V: TRBV9; length: 13; D: -; CDR3: CASRRDSTDTQYF; DNA: TGTGCCAGCAGGAGGGACAGCACAGATACGCAGTATTTT
J: TRBJ2-2; size: -; V: TRBV20-1; length: 16; D: -; CDR3: CSARDQGGRATGELFF; DNA: TGCAGTGCTAGAGATCAGGGGGGGAGAGCCACCGGGGAGCTGTTTTTT
J: TRBJ1-4; size: -; V: TRBV28; length: 15; D: -; CDR3: CASSPFGATNEKLFF; DNA: TGTGCCAGCAGTCCCTTCGGCGCAACTAATGAAAAACTGTTTTTT
J: TRBJ2-3; size: many; V: TRBV13; length: 15; D: -; CDR3: CASSWHSGGSDTQYF; DNA: TGTGCCAGCAGCTGGCACTCAGGGGGGTCCGATACGCAGTATTTT
J: TRBJ1-2; size: few; V: TRBV4-1; length: 13; D: -; CDR3: CASSHMDRYGYTF; DNA: TGCGCCAGCAGCCACATGGATCGCTATGGCTACACCTTC
J: TRBJ2-3; size: few; V: TRBV10-3; length: 14; D: TRBD2; CDR3: CAISGTSEADTQYF; DNA: TGTGCCATCTCAGGGACTAGCGAGGCAGATACGCAGTATTTT
J: TRBJ1-5; size: -; V: TRBV28; length: 14; D: -; CDR3: CASSLWQFNQPQHF; DNA: TGTGCCAGCAGTTTATGGCAGTTTAATCAGCCCCAGCATTTT
J: TRBJ2-5; size: -; V: TRBV3-1; length: 16; D: -; CDR3: CASSQDLTNLGETQYF; DNA: TGTGCCAGCAGCCAAGATCTAACCAACTTAGGAGAGACCCAGTACTTC
J: TRBJ2-1; size: -; V: TRBV4-2; length: 14; D: TRBD2; CDR3: CASSQDWLAGEQFF; DNA: TGTGCCAGCAGCCAAGATTGGCTAGCGGGCGAACAGTTCTTC
J: TRBJ2-3; size: few; V: TRBV29-1; length: 16; D: TRBD1; CDR3: CSVEGQETTQTDTQYF; DNA: TGCAGCGTTGAGGGACAGGAAACGACCCAAACAGATACGCAGTATTTT
J: TRBJ2-1; size: few; V: TRBV20-1; length: 16; D: TRBD2; CDR3: CSARDLGLAAYNEQFF; DNA: TGCAGTGCTAGAGATTTGGGACTAGCGGCATACAATGAGCAGTTCTTC
J: TRBJ1-6; size: -; V: TRBV9; length: 14; D: TRBD1; CDR3: CASSGKDRGTPLHF; DNA: TGTGCCAGCAGCGGGAAGGACAGGGGAACACCCCTCCACTTT
J: TRBJ2-6; size: -; V: TRBV7-8; length: 17; D: -; CDR3: CASSLGIDYSGANVLTF; DNA: TGTGCCAGCAGCTTAGGTATCGACTACTCTGGGGCCAACGTCCTGACTTTC
J: TRBJ2-1; size: few; V: TRBV4-2; length: 15; D: TRBD2; CDR3: CASSQAGLAGDEQFF; DNA: TGTGCCAGCAGCCAAGCGGGACTAGCGGGAGATGAGCAGTTCTTC
J: TRBJ1-4; size: -; V: TRBV2; length: 12; D: -; CDR3: CASSETGPIGFF; DNA: TGTGCCAGCAGTGAAACGGGGCCCATAGGGTTTTTT
J: TRBJ2-7; size: many; V: TRBV29-1; length: 12; D: -; CDR3: CSVGRGGYEQYF; DNA: TGCAGCGTTGGTAGAGGCGGCTACGAGCAGTACTTC
J: TRBJ2-5; size: -; V: TRBV7-2; length: 13; D: -; CDR3: CASSRSVAETQYF; DNA: TGTGCCAGCAGCAGGTCCGTTGCGGAGACCCAGTACTTC
J: TRBJ2-6; size: many; V: TRBV20-1; length: 16; D: TRBD1; CDR3: CSGDRGVSSGANVLTF; DNA: TGCAGTGGCGACAGGGGGGTTTCGTCTGGGGCCAACGTCCTGACTTTC
J: TRBJ1-4; size: few; V: TRBV12-3/TRBV12-4; length: 14; D: -; CDR3: CASSLNSEGKKLFF; DNA: TGTGCCAGCAGTTTGAATAGTGAAGGAAAAAAACTGTTTTTT
J: TRBJ2-1; size: few; V: TRBV24-1; length: 14; D: TRBD1; CDR3: CATSGVGQGGEQFF; DNA: TGTGCCACCAGTGGGGTGGGACAGGGTGGTGAGCAGTTCTTC
J: TRBJ2-1; size: -; V: TRBV4-2; length: 16; D: -; CDR3: CASSQELVGPPNEQFF; DNA: TGTGCCAGCAGCCAAGAGTTGGTGGGCCCCCCCAATGAGCAGTTCTTC
J: TRBJ1-6; size: -; V: TRBV5-1; length: 14; D: -; CDR3: CASSSRQKNSPLHF; DNA: TGCGCCAGCAGCTCCCGACAGAAGAATTCACCCCTCCACTTT
J: TRBJ2-1; size: few; V: TRBV6-6; length: 16; D: -; CDR3: CASSYSPGYGLNEQFF; DNA: TGTGCCAGCAGTTACTCGCCGGGGTATGGGCTCAATGAGCAGTTCTTC
J: TRBJ1-2; size: -; V: TRBV3-1; length: 13; D: -; CDR3: CASSQEEYYGYTF; DNA: TGTGCCAGCAGCCAAGAGGAATACTATGGCTACACCTTC
J: TRBJ2-7; size: -; V: TRBV12-3/TRBV12-4; length: 10; D: -; CDR3: CASGRYEQYF; DNA: TGTGCCAGCGGGCGGTACGAGCAGTACTTC
J: TRBJ1-1; size: -; V: TRBV7-2; length: 15; D: -; CDR3: CASSLVHGVNTEAFF; DNA: TGTGCCAGCAGCTTAGTTCACGGGGTGAACACTGAAGCTTTCTTT
J: TRBJ2-1; size: few; V: TRBV23-1; length: 17; D: TRBD2; CDR3: CASSRACGGSSYNEQFF; DNA: TGCGCCAGCAGTCGCGCATGCGGGGGGAGCTCCTACAATGAGCAGTTCTTC
J: TRBJ2-7; size: few; V: TRBV6-6; length: 13; D: -; CDR3: CASSYSKQNEQYF; DNA: TGTGCCAGCAGTTACTCGAAGCAGAACGAGCAGTACTTC
J: TRBJ2-2; size: -; V: TRBV5-1; length: 15; D: -; CDR3: CASSLVVTNTGELFF; DNA: TGCGCCAGCAGCTTGGTTGTGACCAACACCGGGGAGCTGTTTTTT
J: TRBJ2-7; size: few; V: TRBV28; length: 15; D: -; CDR3: CASSLFRTVTYEQYF; DNA: TGTGCCAGCAGTTTATTCCGGACTGTTACCTACGAGCAGTACTTC